The TCR beta chain described here comes from a study of blood T cells in healthy people across ages (dated by TCRdb to about 2015). Describing the broader study: Template switching captured roughly one uniquely barcoded TCR beta cDNA molecule per two T cells in model experiments. Using deep sequencing normalized with unique cDNA molecular identifiers, the study measured how TCR beta repertoire diversity changes with age. The donors were split into four age groups: young (average around 17 years), middle-aged (39), aged (approximately 59) and long-lived (under 90). To avoid experimental bias, donors of different ages were randomly spread across the sequencing lanes. For two donors (one aged 18 to 30 and one aged 80 or older), the study analyzed two additional independent replicas of 1 million unique cDNA reads from the same blood draw. What the work shows at the level of the full study, not this receptor alone: Because the CMV infection status of the donors was unknown, age-related changes in expanded clonotypes may potentially have been confounded. A strong correlation was found between observed TCR beta diversity and the percentage of naive T cells measured by flow cytometry. Bulk unsorted PBMC profiling prevented conclusive comparison of naive and antigen-experienced compartments. Observed TCR beta diversity per million T cells fell roughly linearly with age, and a significant reduction was already apparent by age approximately 40. Total diversity estimates from one million sequenced T cells were considered lower bounds and underestimates. Compared with the aged group, more naive CD4+ T cells, fewer expanded clones and increased TCR diversity were shown by the long-lived group, suggesting age selection.

The CDR3 has 11 amino acids, counting the end cysteine and phenylalanine. The sequence is cut down to CDR3 DNA, 33 bases in frame from base 1. CDR1 and CDR2, looked up from the germline V gene (reference sequence), are MNHEY and SMNVEV. V loses 4 bases, J loses 7 bases, and the germline ends lie 6 bases apart. Libraries were constructed by 5' RACE. The run used an Illumina HiSeq 2500. A second roughly 7 to 11 cycle PCR used a sample-barcoded 5' primer and a J-beta primer mix. Each TCR beta cDNA molecule received a unique molecular identifier from a template-switch 5' adaptor carrying 12 random nucleotides. Each sample yielded at least 3 million CDR3-containing paired-end reads. First-strand cDNA synthesis was performed from all RNA using the Mint cDNA synthesis kit, with priming by a TRBC-specific oligonucleotide. Following uracil-DNA glycosylase treatment, all cDNA underwent a first 18-cycle PCR with the universal primers M1SS and BC2_uni_R. In the authors' own workflow: For normalization, 1 million high-quality reads were randomly selected from each sample, with every read carrying a distinct molecular identifier. Reads sharing molecular identifiers were discarded rather than binned into consensus sequences. CDR3 identification, clonotype clustering and error correction used MiTCR with a Q25 quality threshold and the strictest error-elimination algorithm. A nonparametric unseen species model with Euler transformation was used to estimate a lower bound on total TCR beta diversity. TCRdb itself trimmed the public reads at Q25 with fastp, ran MiXCR and retained productive beta chains. Rows are unified per CDR3 protein, each entry keeping the most common DNA and genes. In this record, the V and J calls reflect TCRdb's handling and not the investigators' own analysis. Recorded for this sample are around 870,000 distinct CDR3 sequences; around 30% of them occurred a single time. The ten largest account for 17% of the sample.

This clonotype was detected many times. What this receptor recognizes is not known. The input lacks base qualities; no much larger clone sits a single base away. The 39 donors, aged roughly 6 to 100 years, were systemically healthy Caucasian individuals from Russia. Each donor gave around 9.5 milliliters of peripheral blood, collected into EDTA-treated Vacutainer tubes. Ficoll-Paque density-gradient centrifugation was used to isolate PBMCs, with at least 7 million obtained per sample. Trizol reagent was used to extract total RNA from PBMCs, with at least 6 micrograms per sample. For every donor, an aliquot of PBMCs went through flow cytometry to measure the percentages of naive CD45RAhigh/CD27high T cells.

The rearrangement combines TRBV27 with TRBJ2-3; the D gene lacks a confident call. Sequences were obtained from blood. This TCR was sampled from a woman aged 80 or older in good health. DNA sequence: TGTGCCAGCAGTTCGTCGCATACGCAGTATTTT. This sequence encodes CASSSSHTQYF.